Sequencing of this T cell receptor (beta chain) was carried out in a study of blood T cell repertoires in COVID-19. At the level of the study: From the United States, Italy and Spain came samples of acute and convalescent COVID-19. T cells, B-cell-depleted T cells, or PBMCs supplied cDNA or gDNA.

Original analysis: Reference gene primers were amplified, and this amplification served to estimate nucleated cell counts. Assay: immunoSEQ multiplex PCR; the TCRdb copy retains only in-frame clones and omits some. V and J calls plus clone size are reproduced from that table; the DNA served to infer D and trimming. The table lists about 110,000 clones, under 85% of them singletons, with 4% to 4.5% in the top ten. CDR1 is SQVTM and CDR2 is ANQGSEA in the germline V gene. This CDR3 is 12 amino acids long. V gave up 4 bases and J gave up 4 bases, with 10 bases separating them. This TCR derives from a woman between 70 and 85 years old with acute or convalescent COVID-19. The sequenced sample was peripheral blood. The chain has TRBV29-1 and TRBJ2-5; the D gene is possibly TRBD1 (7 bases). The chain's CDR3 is CSVGQGGETQYF. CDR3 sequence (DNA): TGCAGCGTTGGACAGGGAGGAGAGACCCAGTACTTC.